Listed below are T cell receptor beta chains from one sample, sequenced in a study of radiation and T cells in renal cell carcinoma. TCRdb keeps only in-frame clones here, not all; method: immunoSEQ multiplex PCR. The table has roughly 61,000 clones, more than 60% seen once. This material consisted of blood, taken from a patient whose treatment included radiotherapy and nephrectomy. The receptor set was obtained from a man aged 60-69 years with renal cell carcinoma. CDR3s include the opening cysteine and the closing phenylalanine or tryptophan. The order of the fields is CDR3 length, D gene, J gene, clone size, V gene, CDR3 DNA, CDR3 protein. A D gene is named only where the DNA matches it firmly. A clone size is listed for some rows: how often the clone was seen (once, few, many), or a class if it is expanded.

16 - TRBJ2-3 - TRBV19 TGTGCCAGTAGTGCCCTACAGGGAGGTATGTCAGATACGCAGTATTTT CASSALQGGMSDTQYF
11 - TRBJ2-7 - TRBV20-1 TGCAGTGCCGGGGGACCCTACGAGCAGTACTTC CSAGGPYEQYF
11 - TRBJ2-1 - TRBV19 TGTGCCAGTAGTAGAGGCAATGAGCAGTTCTTC CASSRGNEQFF
13 - TRBJ1-1 - TRBV18 TGTGCCAGCTCACCACCGGGGGGGACTGAAGCTTTCTTT CASSPPGGTEAFF
14 - TRBJ2-5 - TRBV5-1 TGCGCCAGCAGCCCGATCCCATCCCAAGAGACCCAGTACTTC CASSPIPSQETQYF
16 - TRBJ1-5 few TRBV19 TGTGCCAGTAGTAGCCTTAGGGGGTTTGGCAATCAGCCCCAGCATTTT CASSSLRGFGNQPQHF
13 TRBD1 TRBJ1-2 - TRBV6-1 TGTGCCAGCAGAGCACAGGGGGCGGATGGCTACACCTTC CASRAQGADGYTF
12 - TRBJ1-2 - TRBV25-1 TGTGCCAGCAGAGGGGGAGGCTATGGCTACACCTTC CASRGGGYGYTF
15 TRBD1 TRBJ2-7 - TRBV6-1 TGTGCCAGCAGTGCTGACAGGGGAGTTCCCTACGAGCAGTACTTC CASSADRGVPYEQYF
13 - TRBJ1-1 - TRBV6-1 TGTGCCAGCAGTGACTTGGGGGACACTGAAGCTTTCTTT CASSDLGDTEAFF
13 TRBD1 TRBJ2-5 - TRBV2 TGTGCCAGCATTAGGGGGACAGAAGAGACCCAGTACTTC CASIRGTEETQYF
13 TRBD1 TRBJ2-7 - TRBV6-5 TGTGCCAGCAGTTACTCCCGGACAGGAGAGCAGTACTTC CASSYSRTGEQYF
15 TRBD2 TRBJ2-3 - TRBV13 TGTGCCAGCAGCTTAACGGGACTAGGGGCTGATACGCAGTATTTT CASSLTGLGADTQYF
15 TRBD1 TRBJ1-4 - TRBV10-3 TGTGCCATCAGTTCCTACGGAGGGGGCGGTGAAAAACTGTTTTTT CAISSYGGGGEKLFF
13 TRBD2 TRBJ2-1 - TRBV19 TGTGCCAGTAAAATGTCAGGGAGGGATGAGCAGTTCTTC CASKMSGRDEQFF
15 - TRBJ1-2 - TRBV5-1 TGCGCCAGCAGGGGGCCAGGAAGGACCAGTTATGGCTACACCTTC CASRGPGRTSYGYTF
13 - TRBJ1-5 - TRBV18 TGTGCCAGCTCATCAGGGGTGGACCAGCCCCAGCATTTT CASSSGVDQPQHF
12 - TRBJ1-1 - TRBV11-2 TGTGCCAGCAGCTTAAGTGCCACTGAAGCTTTCTTT CASSLSATEAFF
13 - TRBJ2-5 once TRBV4-1 TGCGCCAGCAGCCGGTCGATCGCGGAAGAGCAGTACTTC CASSRSIAEEQYF
11 - TRBJ1-1 few TRBV6-5 TGTGCCAGCAGTGCGCGGACTGAAGCTTTCTTT CASSARTEAFF
12 - TRBJ2-3 - TRBV7-2 TGTGCCAGCAGCTTTTTCGGGGATACGCAGTATTTT CASSFFGDTQYF
14 TRBD1 TRBJ2-3 - TRBV29-1 TGCAGCGTTGCCCGGGACAGGGGTGTAGATACGCAGTATTTT CSVARDRGVDTQYF
16 TRBD1 TRBJ1-1 - TRBV6-6 TGTGCCAGCAGTCGGACAGGGGGCCGGGTTGGCACTGAAGCTTTCTTT CASSRTGGRVGTEAFF
15 - TRBJ1-6 many TRBV9 TGTGCCAGCAGCGTTGGGGGGCAGGGAAATTCACCCCTCCACTTT CASSVGGQGNSPLHF
14 - TRBJ1-4 - TRBV5-1 TGCGCCAGCAGCCAGGGAAGCGACGGTGAAAAACTGTTTTTT CASSQGSDGEKLFF
13 - TRBJ1-1 - TRBV7-7 TGTGCCAGCAGCCCGAGCAGGGACACTGAAGCTTTCTTT CASSPSRDTEAFF
17 TRBD1 TRBJ2-2 - TRBV7-6 TGTGCCAGCAGCAGATTCTCCGGGACAGGGATTTCCGGGGAGCTGTTTTTT CASSRFSGTGISGELFF
15 TRBD1 TRBJ1-1 - TRBV7-8 TGTGCCAGCAGCTCCCCGACAGGGGCGAACACTGAAGCTTTCTTT CASSSPTGANTEAFF
16 - TRBJ2-3 - TRBV19 TGTGCCAGTAGTAAACTCACCCGACAGCGAAAAGATACGCAGTATTTT CASSKLTRQRKDTQYF
16 - TRBJ2-2 - TRBV5-5 TGTGCCAGCAGCTTGGAGGCCCGCCAGCGGGCCGGGGAGCTGTTTTTT CASSLEARQRAGELFF
16 - TRBJ1-2 - TRBV9 TGTGCCAGCAGCGCAAGGGGACGGGGAGATCGCTATGGCTACACCTTC CASSARGRGDRYGYTF
17 - TRBJ1-1 - TRBV19 TGTGCCAGTAGTATAGCGGCAGTAATTCAAGTAAACACTGAAGCTTTCTTT CASSIAAVIQVNTEAFF
16 TRBD2 TRBJ2-7 - TRBV4-3 TGCGCCAGCAGCCGAGATTGGGGGGAGGGCTCCTACGAGCAGTACTTC CASSRDWGEGSYEQYF
15 TRBD1 TRBJ1-2 - TRBV6-6 TGTGCCAGCAGTGCCCCCGACAGGGGGAACGATGGCTACACCTTC CASSAPDRGNDGYTF
14 - TRBJ1-5 - TRBV30 TGTGCCTGGGGTGTTTCCAGGTTGGATCAGCCCCAGCATTTT CAWGVSRLDQPQHF
15 TRBD2 TRBJ2-1 - TRBV27 TGTGCCAGCAGGGGGGGACTAGCGGGAGCGAATGAGCAGTTCTTC CASRGGLAGANEQFF
15 - TRBJ1-1 - TRBV4-1 TGCGCCAGCAGCCAAGATTTTTGGTTCAACACTGAAGCTTTCTTT CASSQDFWFNTEAFF
15 - TRBJ1-1 - TRBV28 TGTGCCAGCAGTTTACTCTCTAGAGCGAACACTGAAGCTTTCTTT CASSLLSRANTEAFF
17 TRBD2 TRBJ2-5 - TRBV9 TGTGCCAGCAGCCCCCAGACTAGCGGGGGGGCCGCAGAGACCCAGTACTTC CASSPQTSGGAAETQYF
16 TRBD1 TRBJ1-2 few TRBV28 TGTGCCAGCAGTTTAACCGGGACAGGGTCCACCTATGGCTACACCTTC CASSLTGTGSTYGYTF
14 - TRBJ1-2 - TRBV10-1 TGCGCCAGCAGTGGTTTGCGTCCGGGGAGGGGCTACACCTTC CASSGLRPGRGYTF